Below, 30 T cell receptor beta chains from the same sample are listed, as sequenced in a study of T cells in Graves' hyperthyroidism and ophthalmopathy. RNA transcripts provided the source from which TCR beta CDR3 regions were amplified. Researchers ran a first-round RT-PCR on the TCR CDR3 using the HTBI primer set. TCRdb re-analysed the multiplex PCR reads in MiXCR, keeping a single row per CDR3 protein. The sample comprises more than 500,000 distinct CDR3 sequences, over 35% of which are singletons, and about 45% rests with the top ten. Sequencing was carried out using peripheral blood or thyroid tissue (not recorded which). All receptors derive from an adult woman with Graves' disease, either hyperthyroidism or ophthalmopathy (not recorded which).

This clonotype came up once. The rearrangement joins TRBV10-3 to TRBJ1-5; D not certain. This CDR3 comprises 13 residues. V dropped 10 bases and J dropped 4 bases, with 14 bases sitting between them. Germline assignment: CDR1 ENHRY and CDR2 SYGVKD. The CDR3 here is CATSSGRNQPQHF. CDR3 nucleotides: TGTGCCACCTCCTCGGGTAGAAATCAGCCCCAGCATTTT.

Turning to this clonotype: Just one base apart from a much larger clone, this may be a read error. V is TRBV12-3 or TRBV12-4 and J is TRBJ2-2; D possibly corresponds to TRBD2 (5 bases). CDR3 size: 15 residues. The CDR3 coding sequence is TGTGCCAGCGGTTTAAGACTATCGAGGACCGGGGAGCTGTTTTTT. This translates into CASGLRLSRTGELFF.

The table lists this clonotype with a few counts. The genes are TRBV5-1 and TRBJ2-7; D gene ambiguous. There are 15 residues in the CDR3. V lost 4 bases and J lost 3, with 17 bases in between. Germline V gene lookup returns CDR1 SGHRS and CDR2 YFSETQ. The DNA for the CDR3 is TGCGCCAGCAGCCCGTGGTCGGGTAGGGACTACGAGCAGTACTTC. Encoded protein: CASSPWSGRDYEQYF.

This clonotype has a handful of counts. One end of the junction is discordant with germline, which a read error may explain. CDR3 sequence: CASSLPQGTVGEKLSF. As DNA, the CDR3 is TGCGCCAGCAGCTTGCCCCAAGGGACTGTGGGTGAAAAACTGTCTTTT. V is TRBV5-1 and J is TRBJ1-4, with D maybe TRBD1 (5 bases). CDR3 size: 16 residues. Germline V gene data show CDR1 as SGHRS and CDR2 as YFSETQ.

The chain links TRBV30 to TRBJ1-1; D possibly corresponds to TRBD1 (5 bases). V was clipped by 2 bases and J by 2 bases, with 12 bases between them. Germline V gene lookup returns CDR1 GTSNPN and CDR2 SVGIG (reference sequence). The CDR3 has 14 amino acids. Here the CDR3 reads CAWSYGQGNTEAFF. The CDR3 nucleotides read TGTGCCTGGAGTTACGGGCAGGGAAACACTGAAGCTTTCTTT.

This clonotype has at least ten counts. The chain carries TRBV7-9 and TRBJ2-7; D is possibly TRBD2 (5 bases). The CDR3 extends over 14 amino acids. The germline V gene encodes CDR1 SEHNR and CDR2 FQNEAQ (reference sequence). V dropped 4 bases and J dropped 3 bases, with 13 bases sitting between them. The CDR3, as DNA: TGTGCCAGCAGCTACGGGAATTCGGGCTACGAGCAGTACTTC. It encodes CASSYGNSGYEQYF.

CDR3 sequence reads: CASSQDEGLYYGYTF. The CDR3 region has the DNA TGCGCCAGCAGCCAAGATGAGGGGTTGTACTATGGCTACACCTTC. V usage is TRBV4-1 and J usage is TRBJ1-2; the D gene is possibly TRBD1 (5 bases). V was cut by 0 bases and J by 3 bases, with 11 bases left in between. Germline-derived CDR1 and CDR2 are MGHRA and YSYEKL. This CDR3 spans 15 amino acids.

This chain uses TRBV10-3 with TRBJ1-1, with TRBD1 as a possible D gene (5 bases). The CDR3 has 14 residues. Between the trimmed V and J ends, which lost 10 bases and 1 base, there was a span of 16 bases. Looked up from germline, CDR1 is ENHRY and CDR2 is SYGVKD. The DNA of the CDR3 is TGTGCCACCGTGTCTCGGGGGTCGAACACTGAAGCTTTCTTT. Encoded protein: CATVSRGSNTEAFF.

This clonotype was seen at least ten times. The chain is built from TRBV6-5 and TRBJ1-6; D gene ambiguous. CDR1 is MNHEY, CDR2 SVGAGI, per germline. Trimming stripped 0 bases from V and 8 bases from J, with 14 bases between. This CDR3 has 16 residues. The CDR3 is CASSYSEGLGDSPLHF. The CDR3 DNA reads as TGTGCCAGCAGTTACTCAGAGGGCTTGGGCGATTCACCCCTCCACTTT.

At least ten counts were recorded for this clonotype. CDR3 sequence: CASSPPGGAQPQHF. The CDR3 DNA reads TGTGCCAGCAGTCCCCCTGGCGGGGCTCAGCCCCAGCATTTT. The rearrangement links TRBV6-2 or TRBV6-3 to TRBJ1-5, with D perhaps matching TRBD1 (5 bases). In germline, CDR1 is MNHEY, CDR2 SVGEGT. This CDR3 contains 14 residues. Between the trimmed V and J ends, which lost 5 bases and 6 bases, there was a span of 14 bases.

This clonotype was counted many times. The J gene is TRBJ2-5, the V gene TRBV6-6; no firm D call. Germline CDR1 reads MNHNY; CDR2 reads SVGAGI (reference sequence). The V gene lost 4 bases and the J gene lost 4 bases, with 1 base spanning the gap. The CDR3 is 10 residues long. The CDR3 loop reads CASSSETQYF. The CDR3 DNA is TGTGCCAGCAGTTCAGAGACCCAGTACTTC.

This CDR3 reads CASSVAGSGTDTQYF. DNA of the CDR3: TGTGCCAGCAGCGTAGCGGGGAGTGGCACAGATACGCAGTATTTT. The rearrangement links TRBV9 to TRBJ2-3; the D gene is possibly TRBD2 (5 bases). Trimming cost V 0 bases and J 1 base, with 9 bases left between them. Germline values: CDR1 SGDLS, CDR2 YYNGEE. The CDR3 consists of 15 residues.

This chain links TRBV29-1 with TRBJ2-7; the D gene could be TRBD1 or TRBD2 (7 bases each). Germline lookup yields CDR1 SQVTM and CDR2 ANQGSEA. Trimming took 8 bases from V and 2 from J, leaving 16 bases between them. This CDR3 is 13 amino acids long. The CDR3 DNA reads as TGCAGCTGGGGGCAGGGGGGGACCTACGAGCAGTACTTC. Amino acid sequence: CSWGQGGTYEQYF.

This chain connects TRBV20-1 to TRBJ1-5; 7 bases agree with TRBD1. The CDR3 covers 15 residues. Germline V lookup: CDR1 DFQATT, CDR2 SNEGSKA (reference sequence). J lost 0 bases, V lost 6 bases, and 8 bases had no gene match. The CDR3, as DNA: TGCAGTGCCAGGGACAGCCATTATAGCAATCAGCCCCAGCATTTT. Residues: CSARDSHYSNQPQHF.

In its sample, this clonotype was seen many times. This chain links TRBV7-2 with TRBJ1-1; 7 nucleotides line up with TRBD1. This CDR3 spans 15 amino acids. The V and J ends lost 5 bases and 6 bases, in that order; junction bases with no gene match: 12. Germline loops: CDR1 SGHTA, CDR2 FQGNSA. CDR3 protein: CASSKGTVRQSEAFF. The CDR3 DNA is TGTGCCAGCAGCAAGGGGACAGTGAGGCAATCTGAAGCTTTCTTT.

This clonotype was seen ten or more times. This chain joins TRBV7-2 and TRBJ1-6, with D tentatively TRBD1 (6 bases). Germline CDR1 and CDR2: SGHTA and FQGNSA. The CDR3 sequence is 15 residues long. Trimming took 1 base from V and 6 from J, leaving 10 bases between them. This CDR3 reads CASSLEFRGNSPLHF. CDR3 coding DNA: TGTGCCAGCAGCTTAGAGTTCAGGGGTAATTCACCCCTCCACTTT.

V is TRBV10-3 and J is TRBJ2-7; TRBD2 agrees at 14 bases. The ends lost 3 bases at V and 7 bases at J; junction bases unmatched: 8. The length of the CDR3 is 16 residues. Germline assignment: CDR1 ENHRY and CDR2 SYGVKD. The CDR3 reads CAISEFRLAGGDEQYF. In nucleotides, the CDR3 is TGTGCCATCAGTGAATTCCGACTAGCGGGAGGGGATGAGCAGTACTTC.

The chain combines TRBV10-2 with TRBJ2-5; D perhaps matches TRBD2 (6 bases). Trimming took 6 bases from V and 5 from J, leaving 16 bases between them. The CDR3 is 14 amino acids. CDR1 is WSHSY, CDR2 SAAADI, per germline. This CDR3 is CASRGTPTEETQYF. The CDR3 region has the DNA TGCGCCAGCAGGGGGACTCCCACCGAGGAGACCCAGTACTTC.

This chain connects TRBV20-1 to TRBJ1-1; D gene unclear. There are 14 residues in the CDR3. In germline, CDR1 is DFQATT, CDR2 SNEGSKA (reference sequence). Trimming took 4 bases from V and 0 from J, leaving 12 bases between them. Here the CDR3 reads CSATSGVMNTEAFF. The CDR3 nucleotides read TGCAGTGCTACCTCGGGCGTCATGAACACTGAAGCTTTCTTT.

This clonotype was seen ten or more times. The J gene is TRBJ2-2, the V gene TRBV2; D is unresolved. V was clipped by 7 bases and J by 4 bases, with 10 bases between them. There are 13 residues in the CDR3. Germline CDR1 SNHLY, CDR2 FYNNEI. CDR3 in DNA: TGTGCCAGCAAGGCTGACGTCACCGGGGAGCTGTTTTTT. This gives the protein CASKADVTGELFF.

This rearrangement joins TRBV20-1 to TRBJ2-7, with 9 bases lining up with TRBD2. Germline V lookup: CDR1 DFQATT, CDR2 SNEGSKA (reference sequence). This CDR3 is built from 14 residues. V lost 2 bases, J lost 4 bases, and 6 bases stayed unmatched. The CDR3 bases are TGCAGTGCTAGAATAGCGGGGGTTCGGTACGAGCAGTACTTC. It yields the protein CSARIAGVRYEQYF.

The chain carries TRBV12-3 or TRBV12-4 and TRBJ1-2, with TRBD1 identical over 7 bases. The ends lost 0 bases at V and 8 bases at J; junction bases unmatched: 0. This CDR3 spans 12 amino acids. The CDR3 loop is CASSLADRGYTF. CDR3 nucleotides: TGTGCCAGCAGTTTAGCGGACAGGGGCTACACCTTC.

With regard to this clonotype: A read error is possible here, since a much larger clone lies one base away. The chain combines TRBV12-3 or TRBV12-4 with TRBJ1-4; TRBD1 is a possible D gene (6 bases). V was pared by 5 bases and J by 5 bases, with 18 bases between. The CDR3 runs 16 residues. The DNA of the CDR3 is TGTGCCAGCAGTCGAGGGGAGGGGACAATGAATGAAAAACTGTTTTTT. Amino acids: CASSRGEGTMNEKLFF.

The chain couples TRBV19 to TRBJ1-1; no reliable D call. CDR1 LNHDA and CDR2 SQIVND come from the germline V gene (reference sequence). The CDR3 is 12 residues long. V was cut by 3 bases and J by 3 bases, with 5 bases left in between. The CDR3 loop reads CASSIGHTEAFF. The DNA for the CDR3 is TGTGCCAGTAGTATTGGGCACACTGAAGCTTTCTTT.

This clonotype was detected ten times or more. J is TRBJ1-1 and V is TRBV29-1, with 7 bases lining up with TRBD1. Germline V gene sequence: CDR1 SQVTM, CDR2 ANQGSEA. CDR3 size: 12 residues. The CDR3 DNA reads TGCAGGATTGCCCTGTGGGACAGCGAAGCTTTCTTT. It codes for CRIALWDSEAFF. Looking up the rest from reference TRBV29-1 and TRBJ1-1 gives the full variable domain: SAVISQKPSRDICQRGTSLTIQCQVDSQVTMMFWYRQQPGQSLTLIATANQGSEATYESGFVIDKFPISRPNLTFSTLTVSNMSPEDSSIYLCRIALWDSEAFFGQGTRLTVV.

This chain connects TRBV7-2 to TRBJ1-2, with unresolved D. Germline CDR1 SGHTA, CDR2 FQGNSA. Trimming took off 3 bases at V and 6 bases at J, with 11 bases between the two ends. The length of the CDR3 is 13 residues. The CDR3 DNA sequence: TGTGCCAGCAGCTTCACGGGATCCGATGGCTACACCTTC. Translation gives CASSFTGSDGYTF.

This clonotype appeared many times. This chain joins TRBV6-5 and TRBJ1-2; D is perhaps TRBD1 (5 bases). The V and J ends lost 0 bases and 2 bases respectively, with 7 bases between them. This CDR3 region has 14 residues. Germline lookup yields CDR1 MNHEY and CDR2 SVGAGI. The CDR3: CASSYSYRNYGYTF. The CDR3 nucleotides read TGTGCCAGCAGTTACTCGTACAGGAACTATGGCTACACCTTC.

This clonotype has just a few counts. CDR3 coding DNA: TGCAGTGCACCGTACTCCTACGAGCAGTACTTC. Translating gives CSAPYSYEQYF. The chain has TRBV20-1 and TRBJ2-7, with D unresolved. The CDR3 totals 11 residues. CDR1 and CDR2 (germline): DFQATT, SNEGSKA (reference sequence). Trimming took 6 bases from V and 0 from J, leaving 6 bases between them.

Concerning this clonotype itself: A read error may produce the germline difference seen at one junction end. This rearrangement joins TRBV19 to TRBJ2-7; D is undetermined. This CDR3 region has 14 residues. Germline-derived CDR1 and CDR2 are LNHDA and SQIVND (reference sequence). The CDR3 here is CASSIGPGSYGQYF. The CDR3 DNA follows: TGTGCCAGTAGTATAGGGCCGGGCTCCTACGGGCAGTACTTC.

The CDR3 loop reads CASSQGTKPYDSSGANVLTF. In DNA, the CDR3 is TGTGCCAGCAGCCAAGGGACGAAGCCCTATGACAGCTCTGGGGCCAACGTCCTGACTTTC. This rearrangement joins TRBV14 to TRBJ2-6; D might be TRBD1 (5 bases). Germline CDR1 reads SGHDN; CDR2 reads FVKESK. CDR3 length: 20 amino acids. Between the trimmed V and J ends, which lost 1 base and 0 bases, there was a span of 19 bases.